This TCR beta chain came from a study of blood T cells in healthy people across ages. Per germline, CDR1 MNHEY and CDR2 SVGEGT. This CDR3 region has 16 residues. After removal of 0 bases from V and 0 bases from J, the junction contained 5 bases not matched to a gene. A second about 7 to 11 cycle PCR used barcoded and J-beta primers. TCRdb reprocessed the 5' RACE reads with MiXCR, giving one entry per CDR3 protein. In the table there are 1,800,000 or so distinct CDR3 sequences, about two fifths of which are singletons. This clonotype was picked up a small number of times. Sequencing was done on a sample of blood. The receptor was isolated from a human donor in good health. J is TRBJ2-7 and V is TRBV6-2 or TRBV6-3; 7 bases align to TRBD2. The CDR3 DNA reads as TGTGCCAGCAGTTACTCGAAACTAGCGAGCTCCTACGAGCAGTACTTC. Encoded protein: CASSYSKLASSYEQYF.